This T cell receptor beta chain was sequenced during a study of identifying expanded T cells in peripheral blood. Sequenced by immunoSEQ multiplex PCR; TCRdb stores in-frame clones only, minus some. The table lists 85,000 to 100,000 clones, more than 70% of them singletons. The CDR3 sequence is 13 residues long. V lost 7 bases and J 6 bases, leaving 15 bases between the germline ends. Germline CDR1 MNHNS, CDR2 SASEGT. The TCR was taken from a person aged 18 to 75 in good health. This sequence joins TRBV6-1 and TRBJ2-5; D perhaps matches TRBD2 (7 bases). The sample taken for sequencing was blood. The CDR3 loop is CASTEGGLQTQYF. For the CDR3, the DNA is TGTGCCAGCACCGAGGGGGGGCTCCAGACCCAGTACTTC.